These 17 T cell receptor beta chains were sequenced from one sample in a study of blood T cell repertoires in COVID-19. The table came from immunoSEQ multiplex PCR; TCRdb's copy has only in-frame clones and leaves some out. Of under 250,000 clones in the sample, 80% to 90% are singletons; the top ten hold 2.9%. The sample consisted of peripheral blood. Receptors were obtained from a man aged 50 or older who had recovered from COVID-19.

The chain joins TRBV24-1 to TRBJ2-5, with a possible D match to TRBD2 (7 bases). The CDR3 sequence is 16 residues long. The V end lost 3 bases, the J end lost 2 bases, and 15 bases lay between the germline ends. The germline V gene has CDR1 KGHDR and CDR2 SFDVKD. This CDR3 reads CATSDATRGGQETQYF. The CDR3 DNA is TGTGCCACCAGTGATGCAACTAGGGGGGGGCAAGAGACCCAGTACTTC.

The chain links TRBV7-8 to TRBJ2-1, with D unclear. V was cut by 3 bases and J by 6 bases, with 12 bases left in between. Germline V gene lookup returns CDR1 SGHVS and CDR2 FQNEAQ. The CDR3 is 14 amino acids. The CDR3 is CASSFKLATNEQFF. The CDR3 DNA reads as TGTGCCAGCAGCTTCAAACTCGCTACCAATGAGCAGTTCTTC.

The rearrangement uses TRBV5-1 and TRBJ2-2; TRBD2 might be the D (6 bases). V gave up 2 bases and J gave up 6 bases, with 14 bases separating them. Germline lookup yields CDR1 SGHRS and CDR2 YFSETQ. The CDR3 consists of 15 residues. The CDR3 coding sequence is TGCGCCAGCAGCTTTGGAGGGAATTTTCCCGGGGAGCTGTTTTTT. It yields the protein CASSFGGNFPGELFF.

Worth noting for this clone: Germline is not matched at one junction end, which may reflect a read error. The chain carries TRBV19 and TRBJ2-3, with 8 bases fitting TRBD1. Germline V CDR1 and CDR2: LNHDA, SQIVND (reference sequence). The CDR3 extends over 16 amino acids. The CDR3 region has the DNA TGTGCCAGTAGAATAGGAGGACAGGGTATGACAGATACGCAGTATTTT. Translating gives CASRIGGQGMTDTQYF. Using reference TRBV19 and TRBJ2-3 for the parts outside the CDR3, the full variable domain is DGGITQSPKYLFRKEGQNVTLSCEQNLNHDAMYWYRQDPGQGLRLIYYSQIVNDFQKGDIAEGYSVSREKKESFPLTVTSAQKNPTAFYLCASRIGGQGMTDTQYFGPGTRLTVL.

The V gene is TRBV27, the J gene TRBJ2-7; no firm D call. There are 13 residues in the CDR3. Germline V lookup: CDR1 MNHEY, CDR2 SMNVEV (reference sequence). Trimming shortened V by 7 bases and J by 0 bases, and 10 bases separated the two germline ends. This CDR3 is CASIFLSSYEQYF. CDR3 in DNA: TGTGCCAGCATTTTCTTGAGCTCCTACGAGCAGTACTTC.

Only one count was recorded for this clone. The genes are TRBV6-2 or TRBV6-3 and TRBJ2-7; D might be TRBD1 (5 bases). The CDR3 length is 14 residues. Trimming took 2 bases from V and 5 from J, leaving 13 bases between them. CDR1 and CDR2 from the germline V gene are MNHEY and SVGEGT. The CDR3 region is CASSYVDTTNEQYF. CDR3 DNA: TGTGCCAGCAGTTACGTGGACACTACAAACGAGCAGTACTTC.

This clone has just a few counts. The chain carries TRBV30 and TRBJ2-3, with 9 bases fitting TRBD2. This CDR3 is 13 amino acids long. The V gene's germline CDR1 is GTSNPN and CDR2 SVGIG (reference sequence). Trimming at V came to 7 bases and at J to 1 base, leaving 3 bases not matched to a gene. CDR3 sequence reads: CASRTSGTDTQYF. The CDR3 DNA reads TGTGCCTCTAGGACTAGCGGCACAGATACGCAGTATTTT. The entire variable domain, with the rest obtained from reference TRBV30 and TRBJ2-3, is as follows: SQTIHQWPATLVQPVGSPLSLECTVEGTSNPNLYWYRQAAGRGLQLLFYSVGIGQISSEVPQNLSASRPQDRQFILSSKKLLLSDSGFYLCASRTSGTDTQYFGPGTRLTVL.

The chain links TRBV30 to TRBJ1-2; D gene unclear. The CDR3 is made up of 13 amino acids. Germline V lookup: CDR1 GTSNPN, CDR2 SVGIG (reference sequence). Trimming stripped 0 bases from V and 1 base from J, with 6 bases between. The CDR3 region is CAWSVSFNYGYTF. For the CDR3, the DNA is TGTGCCTGGAGTGTCAGTTTTAACTATGGCTACACCTTC.

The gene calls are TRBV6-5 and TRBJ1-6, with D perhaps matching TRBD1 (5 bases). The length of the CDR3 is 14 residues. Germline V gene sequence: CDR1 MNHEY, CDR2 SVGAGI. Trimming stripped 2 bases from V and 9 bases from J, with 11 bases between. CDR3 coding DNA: TGTGCCAGCAGTTACCGGCAGGGCGGTTCACCCCTCCACTTT. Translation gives CASSYRQGGSPLHF.

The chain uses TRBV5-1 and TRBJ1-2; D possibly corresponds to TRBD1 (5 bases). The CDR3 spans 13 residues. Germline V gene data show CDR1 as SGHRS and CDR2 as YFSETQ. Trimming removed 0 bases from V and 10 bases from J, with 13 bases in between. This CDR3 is CASSLVPGQDYTF. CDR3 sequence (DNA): TGCGCCAGCAGCTTGGTTCCAGGGCAGGACTACACCTTC.

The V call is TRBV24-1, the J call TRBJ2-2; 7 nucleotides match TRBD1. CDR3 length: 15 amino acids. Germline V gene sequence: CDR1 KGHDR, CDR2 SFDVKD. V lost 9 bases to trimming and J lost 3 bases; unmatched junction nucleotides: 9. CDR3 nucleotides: TGTGCCACCTCCGAGTCCAGGGGGTACACCGGGGAGCTGTTTTTT. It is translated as CATSESRGYTGELFF.

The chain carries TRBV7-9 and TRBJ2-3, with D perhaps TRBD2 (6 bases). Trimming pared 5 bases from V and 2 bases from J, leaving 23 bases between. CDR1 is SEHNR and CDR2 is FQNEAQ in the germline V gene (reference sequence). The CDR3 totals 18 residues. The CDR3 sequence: CASSPRQRAGIFTDTQYF. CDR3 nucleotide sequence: TGTGCCAGCAGCCCCAGGCAAAGGGCGGGGATCTTCACAGATACGCAGTATTTT. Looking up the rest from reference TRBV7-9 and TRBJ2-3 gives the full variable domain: DTGVSQNPRHKITKRGQNVTFRCDPISEHNRLYWYRQTLGQGPEFLTYFQNEAQLEKSRLLSDRFSAERPKGSFSTLEIQRTEQGDSAMYLCASSPRQRAGIFTDTQYFGPGTRLTVL.

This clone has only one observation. CDR3 nucleotides: TGTGCCTGGAGTCGGACTAGCGGGAGGAACATTCAGTACTTC. Translation: CAWSRTSGRNIQYF. V gene TRBV30 combines with J gene TRBJ2-4, with TRBD2 matching 14 bases. The J segment lost 7 bases and the V segment lost 2 bases, leaving 1 base of the junction unmatched. The CDR3 extends over 14 amino acids. Germline CDR1 is GTSNPN and CDR2 is SVGIG (reference sequence).

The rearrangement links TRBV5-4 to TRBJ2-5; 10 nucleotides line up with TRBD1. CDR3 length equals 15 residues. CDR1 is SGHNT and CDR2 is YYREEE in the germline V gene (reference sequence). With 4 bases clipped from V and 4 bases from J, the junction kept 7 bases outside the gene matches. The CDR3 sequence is CASSTRTGGIETQYF. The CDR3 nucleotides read TGTGCCAGCAGCACCCGGACAGGGGGTATAGAGACCCAGTACTTC.

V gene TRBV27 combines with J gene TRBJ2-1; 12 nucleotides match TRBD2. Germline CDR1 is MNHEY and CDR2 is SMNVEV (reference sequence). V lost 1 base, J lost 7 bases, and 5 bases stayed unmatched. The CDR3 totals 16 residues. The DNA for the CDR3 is TGTGCCAGCAGTTTATATACACTAGCGGGAGGAAATGAGCAGTTCTTC. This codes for CASSLYTLAGGNEQFF.

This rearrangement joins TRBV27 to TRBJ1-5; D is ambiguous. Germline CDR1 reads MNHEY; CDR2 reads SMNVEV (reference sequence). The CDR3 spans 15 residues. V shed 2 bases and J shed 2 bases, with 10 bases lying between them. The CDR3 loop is CASSLLPRGNQPQHF. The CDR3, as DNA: TGTGCCAGCAGTTTACTTCCCCGCGGCAATCAGCCCCAGCATTTT.

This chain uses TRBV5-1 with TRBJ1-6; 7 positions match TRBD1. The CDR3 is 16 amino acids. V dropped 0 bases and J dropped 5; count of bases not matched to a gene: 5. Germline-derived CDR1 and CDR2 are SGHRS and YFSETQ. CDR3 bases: TGCGCCAGCAGCTTGGCGGGGACAGCTAATAATTCACCCCTCCACTTT. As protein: CASSLAGTANNSPLHF.